A selection of T cell receptor beta chains follows, all from one sample in a study of blood T cell repertoires in COVID-19. Profiled with immunoSEQ multiplex PCR; TCRdb holds only in-frame clones, not every one. The data contain 310,000 or so clones, 87% of them seen just once; the ten biggest clones take up around 10%. Sequenced: PBMCs or T cells enriched from blood (not recorded which). The receptor source for this set is a woman aged 18-29 years who had recovered from COVID-19. Both conserved end residues are part of each CDR3. The D gene is left open where the match is weak. Rows give clone size only sometimes, using once, few, many, or a class for an expanded clone.

J gene,CDR3 length,V gene,D gene,clone size,CDR3 DNA,CDR3 protein
TRBJ1-1,13,TRBV7-9,NA,NA,TGTGCCAGCAGCTTATTCTTCGGCACTGAAGCTTTCTTT,CASSLFFGTEAFF
TRBJ1-4,21,TRBV28,TRBD1,NA,TGTGCCAGCAGTTTAATTCGCGGGGGGACAGGGGGTCCGACAACTAATGAAAAACTGTTTTTT,CASSLIRGGTGGPTTNEKLFF
TRBJ2-4,17,TRBV5-4,TRBD2,NA,TGTGCCAGCAGCTCAGGACTAGCGGGGGGGCCAGGTAACATTCAGTACTTC,CASSSGLAGGPGNIQYF
TRBJ2-5,17,TRBV19,TRBD2,NA,TGTGCCAGTAAGGCTAGCGGGGGGGCCAGGTTGCGGGAGACCCAGTACTTC,CASKASGGARLRETQYF
TRBJ1-1,14,TRBV5-1,NA,NA,TGCGCCAGCAGCTTGGCCCAGGGAAAGGCTGAAGCTTTCTTT,CASSLAQGKAEAFF
TRBJ1-2,13,TRBV6-5,NA,NA,TGTGCCAGCAGTTACGGGCAGGTGGATGGCTACACCTTC,CASSYGQVDGYTF
TRBJ2-7,13,TRBV6-6,NA,NA,TGTGCCAGCAGTTATCAGGGTCTCTACGAGCAGTACTTC,CASSYQGLYEQYF
TRBJ2-3,13,TRBV12-3/TRBV12-4,NA,NA,TGTGCCAGCAGTCGCCTAAATGTATATACGCAGTATTTT,CASSRLNVYTQYF
TRBJ1-1,14,TRBV18,NA,NA,TGTGCCAGCTCACCTCTCCGGGGGGCCACTGAAGCTTTCTTT,CASSPLRGATEAFF
TRBJ2-5,15,TRBV11-2,TRBD1,NA,TGTGCCAGCAGTCATGACAGGGGGTCCGGGGAGACCCAGTACTTC,CASSHDRGSGETQYF
TRBJ2-1,12,TRBV11-3,NA,NA,TGTGCCAGCAGCTTACGGGTCAATGAGCAGTTCTTC,CASSLRVNEQFF
TRBJ1-1,13,TRBV10-3,NA,once,TGTGCCATCAGGACCTTTACGGAGACGGAAGCTTTCTTT,CAIRTFTETEAFF
TRBJ1-2,12,TRBV30,NA,NA,TGTGCCTGGAGTGTCGGGGAAATCGTCTACACCTTC,CAWSVGEIVYTF
TRBJ2-1,13,TRBV19,NA,NA,TGTGCCAGTAGTATGGGCAGGGACAATGAGCAGTTCTTC,CASSMGRDNEQFF
TRBJ1-2,13,TRBV18,NA,NA,TGTGCCAGCTCACCACGGGACTCTTTGGGCTACACCTTC,CASSPRDSLGYTF
TRBJ2-1,15,TRBV4-2,TRBD1,NA,TGTGCCAGCAGCCAACCCGCAGACAGGGTGGGTGAGCAGTTCTTC,CASSQPADRVGEQFF
TRBJ2-7,13,TRBV14,TRBD1,NA,TGTGCCAGCAGCCAAGAACTGGGACAGTCGCAGTACTTC,CASSQELGQSQYF
TRBJ2-1,16,TRBV10-3,TRBD2,NA,TGTGCCATCAGTGATAATAGCGGGGGGGATGTAAATGAGCAGTTCTTC,CAISDNSGGDVNEQFF
TRBJ2-1,13,TRBV19,NA,once,TGTGCCAGTAGTATATCTTTCAGCAATGAGCAGTTCTTC,CASSISFSNEQFF
TRBJ1-1,13,TRBV9,TRBD1,few,TGTGCCAGCAGCGTATCGGACAGGGCAGGAGCTTTCTTT,CASSVSDRAGAFF
TRBJ2-7,17,TRBV27,TRBD1,few,TGTGCCAGCAGTCCGGGACAGGGGCCCTCGCCCTCCTACGAGCAGTACTTC,CASSPGQGPSPSYEQYF
TRBJ1-2,15,TRBV28,NA,NA,TGTGCCAGCAGTTCCCCGACAGAAGCTAACTATGGCTACACCTTC,CASSSPTEANYGYTF
TRBJ1-2,14,TRBV2,NA,once,TGTGCCAGCAGTGTAAATCAACTCAACTCTGGCTACACCTTC,CASSVNQLNSGYTF
TRBJ2-2,17,TRBV11-2,TRBD1,once,TGTGCCAGCAACTCCATAACCGGACAGGGTAACACCGGGGAGCTGTTTTTT,CASNSITGQGNTGELFF
TRBJ1-2,11,TRBV9,NA,NA,TGTGCCAGCCCTAGTGACTATGGCTACACCTTC,CASPSDYGYTF
TRBJ1-5,16,TRBV28,NA,NA,TGTGCCAGCAGTTTATCTGGGGCAGAAGGGAATCAGCCCCAGCATTTT,CASSLSGAEGNQPQHF
TRBJ2-7,15,TRBV7-9,TRBD1,NA,TGTGCCAGCAGCTACGGGACAGGGGTCTCCTACGAGCAGTACTTC,CASSYGTGVSYEQYF
TRBJ2-2,16,TRBV28,TRBD1,NA,TGTGCCAGCAGGTTGGGGACAGGGGTTCACACCGGGGAGCTGTTTTTT,CASRLGTGVHTGELFF
TRBJ1-1,14,TRBV5-5,NA,NA,TGTGCCAGCAGCGCGGGACTGCCGAACACTGAAGCTTTCTTT,CASSAGLPNTEAFF
TRBJ2-2,15,TRBV9,TRBD2,NA,TGTGCCAGCAGCGTCGGGACTAGCGGGGTAGGGGAGCTGTTTTTT,CASSVGTSGVGELFF
TRBJ1-2,11,TRBV20-1,NA,NA,TGCAGTGCCAGCCCAGGCTATGGCTACACCTTC,CSASPGYGYTF
TRBJ1-2,15,TRBV9,NA,NA,TGTGCCAGCAGCCCCCAAGTCGACACTAACTATGGCTACACCTTC,CASSPQVDTNYGYTF
TRBJ2-3,16,TRBV6-5,TRBD2,NA,TGTGCCAGCAGTTTCGGGACTAGCGGCGGCACAGATACGCAGTATTTT,CASSFGTSGGTDTQYF
TRBJ2-5,14,TRBV7-9,NA,NA,TGTGCCAGCAGTTTACGCGGGGTCCAAGAGACCCAGTACTTC,CASSLRGVQETQYF
TRBJ2-1,13,TRBV7-3,NA,NA,TGTGCCAGCAGCTTTTCCTCTTACAATGAGCAGTTCTTC,CASSFSSYNEQFF
TRBJ1-1,14,TRBV3-1/TRBV3-2,NA,NA,TGTGCCAGCAGCTGGACCCGAGGGAGCACTGAAGCTTTCTTT,CASSWTRGSTEAFF
TRBJ2-2,13,TRBV3-1/TRBV3-2,NA,NA,TGTGCCAGCAGCCACCCCGGTCCCGGGGAGCTGTTTTTT,CASSHPGPGELFF
TRBJ2-7,15,TRBV28,NA,NA,TGTGCCAGCAGTTCTCCCGGGGGATTAAGCTACGAGCAGTACTTC,CASSSPGGLSYEQYF
TRBJ2-5,11,TRBV7-8,NA,NA,TGTGCCAGCAGCTCCGAGGTCGACCAGTACTTC,CASSSEVDQYF
TRBJ2-5,15,TRBV4-2,NA,NA,TGTGCCAGCAGCCTCACCAGGACACACCAAGAGACCCAGTACTTC,CASSLTRTHQETQYF
TRBJ1-1,13,TRBV11-3,NA,NA,TGTGCCAGCAGCTTAGCCAGAAACACTGAAGCTTTCTTT,CASSLARNTEAFF
TRBJ1-1,13,TRBV28,NA,NA,TGTGCCAGCAGTTTGGAGGGGAACACTGAAGCTTTCTTT,CASSLEGNTEAFF
TRBJ1-4,17,TRBV4-3,NA,NA,TGCGCCAGCAGCCAAGGGGATGGGGGGGCCTTTAATGAAAAACTGTTTTTT,CASSQGDGGAFNEKLFF
TRBJ2-7,17,TRBV28,NA,NA,TGTGCCAGCAGTTTCACCTTCAGGGGACGGGGCTCCTACGAGCAGTACTTC,CASSFTFRGRGSYEQYF
TRBJ2-7,13,TRBV12-3/TRBV12-4,TRBD2,NA,TGTGCCAGTGACTCGGCGGGAGGGAACGAGCAGTACTTC,CASDSAGGNEQYF
TRBJ2-1,18,TRBV7-2,TRBD2,once,TGTGCCAGCAGCTCCCGTTCCGGTAGCGGGGGTATTTACAATGAGCAGTTCTTC,CASSSRSGSGGIYNEQFF
TRBJ1-1,15,TRBV28,NA,NA,TGTGCCAGCAGGAGTTCAGGGTTTGAGAACACTGAAGCTTTCTTT,CASRSSGFENTEAFF
TRBJ1-4,13,TRBV28,NA,NA,TGTGCCAGCAGTTTAAAGAGCAATGAAAAACTGTTTTTT,CASSLKSNEKLFF
TRBJ2-3,13,TRBV12-3/TRBV12-4,NA,NA,TGTGCCAGCAGTCTACTCAGCACAGATACGCAGTATTTT,CASSLLSTDTQYF
TRBJ2-1,15,TRBV7-9,NA,NA,TGTGCCAGCAGCTTAGGGACAGCTTCCAACAATGAGCAGTTCTTC,CASSLGTASNNEQFF
TRBJ1-5,15,TRBV28,NA,NA,TGTGCCAGCAGTTTCGCCGGGACAAGCCATCAGCCCCAGCATTTT,CASSFAGTSHQPQHF
TRBJ2-2,14,TRBV9,NA,once,TGTGCCAGCAGCGCCTTACAAAGCACCGGGGAGCTGTTTTTT,CASSALQSTGELFF
TRBJ2-7,16,TRBV19,TRBD2,NA,TGTGCCAGTAGTATAGACACTAGCGGGGTTGCCTACGAGCAGTACTTC,CASSIDTSGVAYEQYF
TRBJ1-2,11,TRBV29-1,NA,NA,TGCAGCGTTGGCCAGGGTGAGGGCTACACCTTC,CSVGQGEGYTF
TRBJ2-7,14,TRBV7-2,NA,NA,TGTGCCAGCAGCTTAGATCCCACGGTCTACGAGCAGTACTTC,CASSLDPTVYEQYF
TRBJ1-4,14,TRBV27,NA,NA,TGTGCCAGCAGTGCTACAGGGCGGATGGAAAAACTGTTTTTT,CASSATGRMEKLFF
TRBJ1-5,13,TRBV15,NA,NA,TGTGCCACCAGCAGAGAGAGAACCCAGCCCCAGCATTTT,CATSRERTQPQHF
TRBJ2-7,15,TRBV11-1,TRBD2,NA,TGTGCCAGCAGCCCCGGACTAGCGGGAATTCGGGAGCAGTACTTC,CASSPGLAGIREQYF
TRBJ2-7,15,TRBV4-2,TRBD2,NA,TGTGCCAGCAGCCAAGGACTAGCGGACTCCTACGAGCAGTACTTC,CASSQGLADSYEQYF